Here is one TCR beta chain with its context. The sample belongs to a study of shared clonotypes between healthy human individuals. Profiling relied on immunoSEQ multiplex PCR, and the TCRdb table lists in-frame clones only, not all of them. The table includes 650,000 to 800,000 clones, around 77% detected once. The germline V and J ends were trimmed by 8 bases and 4 bases, with 14 bases remaining between them. Germline CDR1 SGHNT, CDR2 YENEEA. The CDR3 has 14 amino acids. This clonotype was obtained from a woman aged 25 to 39 in good health. Sequenced material: memory CD4+ T cells sorted from blood. Sample subset: CD45RA-negative fraction. The chain joins TRBV11-3 to TRBJ2-2; D remains ambiguous. The CDR3 sequence: CASGRSIGTGELFF. In nucleotides, the CDR3 is TGTGCCAGCGGACGTTCTATTGGCACCGGGGAGCTGTTTTTT.